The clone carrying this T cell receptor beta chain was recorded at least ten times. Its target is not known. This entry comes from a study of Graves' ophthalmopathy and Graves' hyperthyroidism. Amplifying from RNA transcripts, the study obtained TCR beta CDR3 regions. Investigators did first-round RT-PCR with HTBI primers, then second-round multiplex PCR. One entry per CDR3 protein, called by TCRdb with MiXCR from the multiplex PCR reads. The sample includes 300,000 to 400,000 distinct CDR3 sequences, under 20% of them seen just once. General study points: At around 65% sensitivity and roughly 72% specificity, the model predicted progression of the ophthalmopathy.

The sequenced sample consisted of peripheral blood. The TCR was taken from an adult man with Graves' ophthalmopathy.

The CDR3 DNA is TGCGCCAGCAGCGAACTAGCTACGAACGAGCAGTACTTC. Translating gives CASSELATNEQYF. The V and J genes are TRBV5-1 and TRBJ2-7; D perhaps matches TRBD2 (6 bases). V was shortened by 4 bases and J by 5 bases, with 13 bases between the two germline ends. The CDR3 totals 13 residues. In germline, CDR1 is SGHRS, CDR2 YFSETQ.